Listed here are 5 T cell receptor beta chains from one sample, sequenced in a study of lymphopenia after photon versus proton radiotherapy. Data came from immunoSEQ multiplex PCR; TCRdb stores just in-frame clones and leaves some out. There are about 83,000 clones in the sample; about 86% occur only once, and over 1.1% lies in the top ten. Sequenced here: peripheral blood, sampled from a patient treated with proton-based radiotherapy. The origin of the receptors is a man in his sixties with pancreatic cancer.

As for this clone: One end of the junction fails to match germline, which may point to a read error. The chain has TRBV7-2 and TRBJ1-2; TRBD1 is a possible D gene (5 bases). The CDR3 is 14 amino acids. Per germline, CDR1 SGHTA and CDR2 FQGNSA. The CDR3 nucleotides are TGTGCCAGCAGCCGGACGGGGACTAACGATGGCTACACCTTC. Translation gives CASSRTGTNDGYTF.

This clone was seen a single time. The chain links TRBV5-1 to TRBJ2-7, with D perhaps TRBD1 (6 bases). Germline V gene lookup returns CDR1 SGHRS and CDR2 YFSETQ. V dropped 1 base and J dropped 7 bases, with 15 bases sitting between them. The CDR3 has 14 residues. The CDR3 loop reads CASSLNQGIGEQYF. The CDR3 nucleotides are TGCGCCAGCAGCTTGAACCAGGGGATAGGAGAGCAGTACTTC.

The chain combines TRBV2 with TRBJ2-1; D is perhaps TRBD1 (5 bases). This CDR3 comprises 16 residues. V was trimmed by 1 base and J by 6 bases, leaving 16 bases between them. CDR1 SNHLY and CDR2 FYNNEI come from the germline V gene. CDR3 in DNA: TGTGCCAGCAGTGAAGTCCGGGCAGGGCTGGGCAATGAGCAGTTCTTC. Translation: CASSEVRAGLGNEQFF.

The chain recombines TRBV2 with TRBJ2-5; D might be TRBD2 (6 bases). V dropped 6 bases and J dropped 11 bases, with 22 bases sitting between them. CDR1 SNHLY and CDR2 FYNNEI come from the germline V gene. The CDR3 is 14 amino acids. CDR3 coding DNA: TGTGCCAGCAGCGGGCCCGGGAGCCGGTGGGAGCAGTACTTC. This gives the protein CASSGPGSRWEQYF.

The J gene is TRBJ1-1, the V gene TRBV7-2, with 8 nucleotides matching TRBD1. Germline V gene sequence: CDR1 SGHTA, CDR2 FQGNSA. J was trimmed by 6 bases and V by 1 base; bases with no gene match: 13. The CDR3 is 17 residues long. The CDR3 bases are TGTGCCAGCAGCTTAGGTCGGGTTGGCAGGGGGCGACCTGAAGCTTTCTTT. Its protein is CASSLGRVGRGRPEAFF.